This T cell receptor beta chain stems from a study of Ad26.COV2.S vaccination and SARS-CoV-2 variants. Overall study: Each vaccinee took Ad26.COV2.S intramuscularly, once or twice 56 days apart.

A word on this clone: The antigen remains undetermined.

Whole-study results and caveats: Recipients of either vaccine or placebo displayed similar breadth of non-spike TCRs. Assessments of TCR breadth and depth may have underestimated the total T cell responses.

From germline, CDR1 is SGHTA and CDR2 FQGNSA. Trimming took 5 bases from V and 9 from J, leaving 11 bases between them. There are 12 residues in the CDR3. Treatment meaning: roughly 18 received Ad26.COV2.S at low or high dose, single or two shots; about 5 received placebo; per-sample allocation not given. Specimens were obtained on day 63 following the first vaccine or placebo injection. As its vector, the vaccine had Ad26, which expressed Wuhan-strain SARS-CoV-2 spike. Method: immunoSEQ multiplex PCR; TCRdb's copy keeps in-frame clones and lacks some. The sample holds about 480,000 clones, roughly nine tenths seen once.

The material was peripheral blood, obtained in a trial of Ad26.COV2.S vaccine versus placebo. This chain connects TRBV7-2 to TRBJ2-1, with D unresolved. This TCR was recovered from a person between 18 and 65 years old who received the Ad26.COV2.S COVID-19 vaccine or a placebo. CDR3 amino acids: CASSPEGIEQFF. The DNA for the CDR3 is TGTGCCAGCAGCCCAGAAGGGATTGAGCAGTTCTTC.